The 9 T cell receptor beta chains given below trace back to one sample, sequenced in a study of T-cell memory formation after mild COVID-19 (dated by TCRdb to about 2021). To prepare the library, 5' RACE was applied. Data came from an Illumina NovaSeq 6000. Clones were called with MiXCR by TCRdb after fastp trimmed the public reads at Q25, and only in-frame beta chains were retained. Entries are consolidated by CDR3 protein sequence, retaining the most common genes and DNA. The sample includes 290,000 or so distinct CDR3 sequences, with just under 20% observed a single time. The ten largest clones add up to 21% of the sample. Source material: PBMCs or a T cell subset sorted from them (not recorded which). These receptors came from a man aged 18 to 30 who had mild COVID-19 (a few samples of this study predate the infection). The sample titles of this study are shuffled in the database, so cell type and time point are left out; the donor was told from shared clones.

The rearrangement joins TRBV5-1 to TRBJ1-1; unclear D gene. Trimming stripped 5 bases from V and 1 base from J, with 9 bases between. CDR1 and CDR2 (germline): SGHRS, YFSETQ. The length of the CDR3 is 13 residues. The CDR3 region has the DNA TGCGCCAGCAGACCTACAGCGAACACTGAAGCTTTCTTT. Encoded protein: CASRPTANTEAFF.

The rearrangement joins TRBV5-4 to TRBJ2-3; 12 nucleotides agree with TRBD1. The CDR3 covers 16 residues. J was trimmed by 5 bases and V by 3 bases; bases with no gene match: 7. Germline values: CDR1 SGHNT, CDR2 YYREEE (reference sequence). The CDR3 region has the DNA TGTGCCAGCAGCTCCCGGGACAGGGGGCTTGGAGATACGCAGTATTTT. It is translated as CASSSRDRGLGDTQYF. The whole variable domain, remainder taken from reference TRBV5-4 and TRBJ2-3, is ETGVTQSPTHLIKTRGQQVTLRCSSQSGHNTVSWYQQALGQGPQFIFQYYREEENGRGNFPPRFSGLQFPNYSSELNVNALELDDSALYLCASSSRDRGLGDTQYFGPGTRLTVL.

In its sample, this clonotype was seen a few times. The CDR3 bases are TGCAGTGCTAGAGAGGTGGGGAGAGAGACCCAGTACTTC. Amino acid sequence: CSAREVGRETQYF. The rearrangement links TRBV20-1 to TRBJ2-5, with D tentatively TRBD2 (5 bases). This CDR3 is built from 13 residues. The germline V gene has CDR1 DFQATT and CDR2 SNEGSKA (reference sequence). Trimming pared 0 bases from V and 4 bases from J, leaving 9 bases between.

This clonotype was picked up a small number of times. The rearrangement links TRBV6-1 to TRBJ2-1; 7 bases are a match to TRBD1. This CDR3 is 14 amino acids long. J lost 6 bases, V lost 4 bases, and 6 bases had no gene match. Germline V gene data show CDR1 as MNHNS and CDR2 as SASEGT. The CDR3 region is CASSGDRAGNEQFF. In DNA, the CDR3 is TGTGCCAGCAGTGGTGACAGGGCGGGCAATGAGCAGTTCTTC.

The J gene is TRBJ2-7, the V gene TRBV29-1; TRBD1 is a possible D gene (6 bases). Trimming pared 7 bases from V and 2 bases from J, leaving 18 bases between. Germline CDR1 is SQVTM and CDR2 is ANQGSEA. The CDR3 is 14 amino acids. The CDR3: CSAIQGLATYEQYF. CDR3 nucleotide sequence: TGCAGCGCCATACAGGGATTGGCCACCTACGAGCAGTACTTC.

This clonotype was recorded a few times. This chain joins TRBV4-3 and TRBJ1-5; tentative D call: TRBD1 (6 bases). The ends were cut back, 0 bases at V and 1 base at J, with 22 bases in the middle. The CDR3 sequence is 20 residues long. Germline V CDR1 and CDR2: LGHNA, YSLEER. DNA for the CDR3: TGCGCCAGCAGCCAAGATTGGTTACCGACAGGCCGTTCAAGCAATCAGCCCCAGCATTTT. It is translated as CASSQDWLPTGRSSNQPQHF.

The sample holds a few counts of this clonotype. The CDR3 loop reads CASSLDRGTRGYTF. The CDR3 DNA is TGTGCCAGCAGCTTAGACAGGGGGACGCGCGGCTACACCTTC. The genes are TRBV7-2 and TRBJ1-2; 8 bases align to TRBD1. Trimming took 1 base from V and 8 from J; bases not matched to a gene: 6. Per the germline V gene, CDR1 is SGHTA and CDR2 is FQGNSA. CDR3 length: 14 amino acids. The full variable domain, rest sourced from reference TRBV7-2 and TRBJ1-2, is GAGVSQSPSNKVTEKGKDVELRCDPISGHTALYWYRQSLGQGLEFLIYFQGNSAPDKSGLPSDRFSAERTGGSVSTLTIQRTQQEDSAVYLCASSLDRGTRGYTFGSGTRLTVV.

This chain's CDR3 is CASSLEGGGELFF. In nucleotides, the CDR3 is TGTGCCAGCAGCTTAGAAGGCGGCGGGGAGCTGTTTTTT. The genes are TRBV7-2 and TRBJ2-2; D is unclear. Deletions cut 1 base from V and 7 bases from J, with 7 bases between. Germline V gene sequence: CDR1 SGHTA, CDR2 FQGNSA. The CDR3 runs to 13 residues.

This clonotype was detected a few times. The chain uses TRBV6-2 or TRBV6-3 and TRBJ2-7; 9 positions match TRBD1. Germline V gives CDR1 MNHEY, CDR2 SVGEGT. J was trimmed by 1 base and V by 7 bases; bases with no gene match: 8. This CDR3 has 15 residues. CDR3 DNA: TGTGCCAGCACTAGACAAGGGACAGGGTCCTACGAGCAGTACGTC. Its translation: CASTRQGTGSYEQYV.